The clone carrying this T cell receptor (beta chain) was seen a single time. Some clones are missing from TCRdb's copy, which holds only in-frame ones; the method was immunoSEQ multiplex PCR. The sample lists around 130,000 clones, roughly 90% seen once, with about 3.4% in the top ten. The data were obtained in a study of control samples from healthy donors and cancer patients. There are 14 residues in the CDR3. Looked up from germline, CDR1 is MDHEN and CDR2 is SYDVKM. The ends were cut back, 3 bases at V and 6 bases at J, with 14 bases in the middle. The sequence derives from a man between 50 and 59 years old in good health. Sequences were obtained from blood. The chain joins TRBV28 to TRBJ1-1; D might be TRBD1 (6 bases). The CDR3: CASSFAGTNSEAFF. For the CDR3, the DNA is TGTGCCAGCAGTTTTGCCGGGACAAACTCTGAAGCTTTCTTT.